The 16 T cell receptor beta chains below all came from one sample that was sequenced in a study of control samples from healthy donors and cancer patients. Using immunoSEQ multiplex PCR, the repertoire was profiled, and TCRdb retains in-frame clones only, with some absent. The table includes 170,000 or so clones, 75% to 95% detected once. Specimen: blood. Receptors were obtained from a woman between 35 and 50 years old in good health.

The chain employs TRBV27 and TRBJ2-2, with 8 nucleotides matching TRBD1. Germline CDR1 and CDR2: MNHEY and SMNVEV (reference sequence). Trimming took 5 bases from V and 3 from J; bases not matched to a gene: 14. The CDR3 contains 18 residues. CDR3 DNA: TGTGCCAGCAGTCTTTACCCTCCGGGACAGGCGGACACCGGGGAGCTGTTTTTT. Amino acids: CASSLYPPGQADTGELFF.

This clone was seen only once. V and J are TRBV19 and TRBJ1-2, with 11 bases lining up with TRBD1. With 7 bases clipped from V and 6 bases from J, the junction kept 7 bases outside the gene matches. The CDR3 contains 14 residues. Germline V gives CDR1 LNHDA, CDR2 SQIVND (reference sequence). CDR3 coding DNA: TGTGCCAGTAAAACACCGGGACAGGGGGATGGCTACACCTTC. Its translation: CASKTPGQGDGYTF.

The chain joins TRBV7-9 to TRBJ2-7, with D tentatively TRBD1 (5 bases). V shed 5 bases and J shed 2 bases, with 19 bases lying between them. The CDR3 has 16 residues. Germline CDR1 reads SEHNR; CDR2 reads FQNEAQ (reference sequence). CDR3 nucleotides: TGTGCCAGCAGCCCTCCCGGACAACAAAGCCCCTACGAGCAGTACTTC. Its translation: CASSPPGQQSPYEQYF.

The rearrangement uses TRBV1 and TRBJ2-2. TRBV1 is assigned pseudogene status. This CDR3 region has 13 residues. In DNA form, the CDR3 reads TGCACCAGCAGCCTTATGGTGACCGGGGAGCTGTTTTTT. Translating gives CTSSLMVTGELFF.

The chain links TRBV18 to TRBJ1-3; perhaps TRBD1 as D (5 bases). The germline CDR1 and CDR2 sequences are KGHSH and LQKENI. V was clipped by 3 bases and J by 0 bases, with 9 bases between them. This CDR3 spans 15 amino acids. The CDR3 bases are TGTGCCAGCTCACCGGGACGGCTCTCTGGAAACACCATATATTTT. It specifies CASSPGRLSGNTIYF.

The V call is TRBV29-1, the J call TRBJ2-5; 8 bases match TRBD1. The V and J ends lost 4 bases and 7 bases, in that order; junction bases with no gene match: 8. This CDR3 has 13 residues. CDR1 is SQVTM and CDR2 is ANQGSEA in the germline V gene. The CDR3 bases are TGCAGCGTTGTCGGACAGGGATCGGGGACCCAGTACTTC. Translating gives CSVVGQGSGTQYF.

The chain is built from TRBV27 and TRBJ2-2; 8 nucleotides align to TRBD2. This CDR3 has 13 residues. The V gene's germline CDR1 is MNHEY and CDR2 SMNVEV (reference sequence). The trim removed 7 bases at V and 4 bases at J, leaving 2 bases unmatched. CDR3 sequence (DNA): TGTGCCAGCAAGCGGGGGACCACCGGGGAGCTGTTTTTT. Its protein is CASKRGTTGELFF.

The chain couples TRBV7-8 to TRBJ1-2, with 8 bases that match TRBD1. The junction had 6 bases not matched to a gene; V was cut back by 5 bases and J by 4 bases. Germline lookup yields CDR1 SGHVS and CDR2 FQNEAQ. CDR3 length equals 14 residues. This chain's CDR3 is CASSHDRGGYGYTF. The CDR3 region has the DNA TGTGCCAGCAGCCACGACAGGGGAGGCTATGGCTACACCTTC.

On this clone: The sample carries other DNA sequences with the same CDR3. This rearrangement joins TRBV4-1 to TRBJ2-7, with D unclear. The germline gives CDR1 MGHRA, CDR2 YSYEKL. The CDR3 is 13 residues long. V shed 1 base and J shed 4 bases, with 8 bases lying between them. CDR3 loop: CASSQGGSYEQYF. The CDR3, as DNA: TGCGCCAGCAGCCAAGGGGGTAGTTACGAGCAGTACTTC.

The CDR3 DNA reads TGTGCCAGCAGCTTTCAGGCGGGGAACACAGATACGCAGTATTTT. It codes for CASSFQAGNTDTQYF. V gene TRBV7-9 combines with J gene TRBJ2-3; a possible D gene is TRBD2 (6 bases). V lost 3 bases, J lost 2 bases, and 12 bases lay in between. Germline lookup yields CDR1 SEHNR and CDR2 FQNEAQ (reference sequence). The CDR3 is 15 amino acids.

This chain connects TRBV4-1 to TRBJ1-4; no firm D call. The length of the CDR3 is 15 residues. Germline CDR1 reads MGHRA; CDR2 reads YSYEKL. V was cut by 5 bases and J by 0 bases, with 10 bases left in between. CDR3 DNA: TGCGCCAGCAGCTCCCTCGGATCAACTAATGAAAAACTGTTTTTT. Translating it yields CASSSLGSTNEKLFF.

The chain carries TRBV6-6 and TRBJ2-7, with 8 nucleotides matching TRBD1. The J segment lost 6 bases and the V segment lost 2 bases, leaving 12 bases of the junction unmatched. Germline values: CDR1 MNHNY, CDR2 SVGAGI (reference sequence). The length of the CDR3 is 16 residues. DNA for the CDR3: TGTGCCAGCAGTTACCCGTCCCGGGACAGGTCCCGCGAGCAGTACTTC. Residues: CASSYPSRDRSREQYF.

The genes are TRBV30 and TRBJ2-1; 10 bases match TRBD2. V trimming: 7 bases; J trimming: 1 base; junction bases outside the gene matches: 16. Germline V gene data show CDR1 as GTSNPN and CDR2 as SVGIG (reference sequence). The CDR3 extends over 18 amino acids. The CDR3 loop reads CAFLGSGGARRSYNEQFF. The DNA for the CDR3 is TGTGCCTTTCTTGGGAGCGGGGGGGCCAGAAGATCCTACAATGAGCAGTTCTTC.

The chain couples TRBV14 to TRBJ2-7, with D uncertain. V lost 2 bases, J lost 7 bases, and 9 bases lay in between. The CDR3 loop spans 12 amino acids. Germline CDR1 reads SGHDN; CDR2 reads FVKESK. The CDR3 protein is CASSQSVWEQYF. The CDR3 coding sequence is TGTGCCAGCAGCCAAAGTGTCTGGGAGCAGTACTTC.

The chain carries TRBV14 and TRBJ2-1; TRBD1 matches at 7 bases. V shed 10 bases and J 6 bases; nucleotides not matched to a gene: 15. CDR1 and CDR2 from the germline V gene are SGHDN and FVKESK. The CDR3 runs to 15 residues. CDR3 coding DNA: TGTGCCACCACGCTCTGGGACAGTACCTTCAATGAGCAGTTCTTC. Residues: CATTLWDSTFNEQFF. The full variable domain, with the rest looked up from reference TRBV14 and TRBJ2-1, is EAGVTQFPSHSVIEKGQTVTLRCDPISGHDNLYWYRRVMGKEIKFLLHFVKESKQDESGMPNNRFLAERTGGTYSTLKVQPAELEDSGVYFCATTLWDSTFNEQFFGPGTRLTVL.

Concerning this clone itself: A junction end diverges from the germline sequence, so it may reflect a read error. The V and J genes are TRBV11-2 and TRBJ2-1, with D perhaps given as TRBD1 or TRBD2 (5 bases each). Germline lookup yields CDR1 SGHAT and CDR2 FQNNGV. The CDR3 extends over 15 amino acids. The chain's CDR3 is CASSLEAGAGNEQFF. The CDR3 bases are TGTGCCAGCAGCCTAGAGGCCGGGGCGGGCAATGAGCAGTTCTTC. The full variable domain, completed using reference TRBV11-2 and TRBJ2-1, is EAGVAQSPRYKIIEKRQSVAFWCNPISGHATLYWYQQILGQGPKLLIQFQNNGVVDDSQLPKDRFSAERLKGVDSTLKIQPAKLEDSAVYLCASSLEAGAGNEQFFGPGTRLTVL.